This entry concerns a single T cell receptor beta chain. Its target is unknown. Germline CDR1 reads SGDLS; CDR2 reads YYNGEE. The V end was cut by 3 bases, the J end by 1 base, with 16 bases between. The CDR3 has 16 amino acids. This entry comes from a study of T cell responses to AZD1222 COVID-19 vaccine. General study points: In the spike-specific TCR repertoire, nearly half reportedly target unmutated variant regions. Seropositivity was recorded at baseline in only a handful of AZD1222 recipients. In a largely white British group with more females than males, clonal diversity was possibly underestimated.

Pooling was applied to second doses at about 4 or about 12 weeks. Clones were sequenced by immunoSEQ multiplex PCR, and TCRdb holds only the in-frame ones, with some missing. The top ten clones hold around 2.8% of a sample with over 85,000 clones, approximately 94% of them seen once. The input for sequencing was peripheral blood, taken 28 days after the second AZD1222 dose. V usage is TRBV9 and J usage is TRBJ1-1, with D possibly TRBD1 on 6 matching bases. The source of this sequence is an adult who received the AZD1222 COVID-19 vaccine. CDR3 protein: CASSASGGSRNTEAFF. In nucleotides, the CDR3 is TGTGCCAGCAGCGCTTCGGGGGGCTCGCGGAACACTGAAGCTTTCTTT.